Each of the 11 T cell receptor beta chains below was sequenced from the same sample in a study of blood T cell repertoires in COVID-19. Assay: immunoSEQ multiplex PCR; the TCRdb copy retains only in-frame clones and omits some. Found here are around 120,000 clones, more than 65% of them singletons; the top ten hold about 2.2%. What was sequenced was peripheral blood. The receptors were sampled from a woman aged 65 to 85 with acute or convalescent COVID-19.

The rearrangement uses TRBV5-1 and TRBJ2-2; D is possibly TRBD2 (6 bases). Germline loops: CDR1 SGHRS, CDR2 YFSETQ. There are 13 residues in the CDR3. The V and J ends lost 3 bases and 3 bases respectively, with 6 bases between them. CDR3 DNA: TGCGCCAGCAGCTGGGGGGACACCGGGGAGCTGTTTTTT. This translates into CASSWGDTGELFF.

The V and J genes are TRBV7-9 and TRBJ2-1; tentatively, D is TRBD1 (6 bases). The V end was cut by 3 bases, the J end by 6 bases, with 18 bases between. Germline CDR1 SEHNR, CDR2 FQNEAQ (reference sequence). The CDR3 is made up of 16 amino acids. This chain's CDR3 is CASSFIDLQGFNEQFF. CDR3 DNA: TGTGCCAGCAGCTTTATTGACCTACAGGGTTTCAATGAGCAGTTCTTC.

The J gene is TRBJ2-7, the V gene TRBV28, with TRBD1 matching 8 bases. The CDR3 contains 12 residues. Germline CDR1 is MDHEN and CDR2 is SYDVKM. Trimming removed 9 bases from V and 4 bases from J; junction bases left unmatched: 5. For the CDR3, the DNA is TGTGCCAGTTCAGACAGGGGATACGAGCAGTACTTC. It translates to CASSDRGYEQYF. The full variable domain, its missing parts supplied by reference TRBV28 and TRBJ2-7, is DVKVTQSSRYLVKRTGEKVFLECVQDMDHENMFWYRQDPGLGLRLIYFSYDVKMKEKGDIPEGYSVSREKKERFSLILESASTNQTSMYLCASSDRGYEQYFGPGTRLTVT.

The chain joins TRBV4-1 to TRBJ2-7, with 12 bases fitting TRBD2. Trimming took 1 base from V and 3 from J; bases not matched to a gene: 13. CDR1 MGHRA and CDR2 YSYEKL come from the germline V gene. This CDR3 is built from 19 residues. The DNA of the CDR3 is TGCGCCAGCAGCCAAGGCACTCGGGTGCTAGCGGGAGGGGTCTACGAGCAGTACTTC. Translated, it gives CASSQGTRVLAGGVYEQYF.

The genes are TRBV6-1 and TRBJ2-3, with D maybe TRBD1 (10 bases). The CDR3 totals 18 residues. Germline CDR1 reads MNHNS; CDR2 reads SASEGT. The V and J ends lost 3 bases and 1 base respectively, with 20 bases between them. Here the CDR3 DNA reads TGTGCCAGCAGTGAGACAGGGGGCGCGGGAGGGGGCACAGATACGCAGTATTTT. Encoded protein: CASSETGGAGGGTDTQYF.

In this sample, this clone turned up a few times. The CDR3 DNA reads TGTGCCAGCAGTCATAGACCCCCGGGGACAGGGGATAATCAGCCCCAGCATTTT. This encodes CASSHRPPGTGDNQPQHF. This rearrangement joins TRBV6-6 to TRBJ1-5; 10 nucleotides match TRBD1. The CDR3 extends over 18 amino acids. Germline V gene lookup returns CDR1 MNHNY and CDR2 SVGAGI (reference sequence). Losses at the gene ends were 5 bases for V and 4 bases for J; bases not matched to a gene: 14.

The CDR3 loop reads CAWSVPGLSSYNEQFF. The CDR3 DNA reads as TGTGCCTGGAGTGTACCCGGGTTAAGCTCCTACAATGAGCAGTTCTTC. The J gene is TRBJ2-1, the V gene TRBV30, with D unresolved. V lost 0 bases and J lost 0, with 12 bases in between. This CDR3 is 16 amino acids long. Germline V gives CDR1 GTSNPN, CDR2 SVGIG (reference sequence).

Many counts were recorded for this clone. The chain recombines TRBV6-5 with TRBJ1-6; unclear D gene. V lost 4 bases to trimming and J lost 4 bases, with 14 bases between them. In germline, CDR1 is MNHEY, CDR2 SVGAGI. This CDR3 is built from 16 residues. CDR3 sequence reads: CASSSGGLGYNSPLHF. The CDR3 DNA follows: TGTGCCAGCAGTTCCGGAGGGTTGGGTTATAATTCACCCCTCCACTTT.

V is TRBV9 and J is TRBJ1-6, with D hard to call. Per germline, CDR1 SGDLS and CDR2 YYNGEE. The CDR3 sequence is 15 residues long. The V and J ends lost 0 bases and 7 bases respectively, with 11 bases between them. CDR3 bases: TGTGCCAGCAGCGTAGCTCCGGGGTTCAATTCACCCCTCCACTTT. This encodes CASSVAPGFNSPLHF.

V and J are TRBV9 and TRBJ2-7, with D possibly TRBD1 on 6 matching bases. The length of the CDR3 is 14 residues. V shed 4 bases and J shed 2 bases, with 13 bases lying between them. CDR1 and CDR2 from the germline V gene are SGDLS and YYNGEE. CDR3 protein: CASSHGTSAYEQYF. The CDR3 nucleotides read TGTGCCAGCAGCCACGGGACATCCGCCTACGAGCAGTACTTC.

The V call is TRBV12-3 or TRBV12-4, the J call TRBJ2-2; D is unresolved. Trimming stripped 2 bases from V and 4 bases from J, with 5 bases between. There are 13 residues in the CDR3. In DNA form, the CDR3 reads TGTGCCAGCAGTTTAACCAGCACCGGGGAGCTGTTTTTT. Amino acid sequence: CASSLTSTGELFF.